A selection of T cell receptor beta chains follows, all from one sample in a study of identifying expanded T cells in peripheral blood. Sequenced by immunoSEQ multiplex PCR; TCRdb stores in-frame clones only, minus some. Among about 94,000 clones listed, 70% to 90% were seen once. The material sequenced was blood. The receptors originated from a person between 18 and 70 years old in good health. CDR3s include the opening cysteine and the closing phenylalanine or tryptophan. Each record gives: clone size, J gene, V gene, D gene, CDR3 protein, CDR3 DNA. The D gene is left open where the match is weak. Expanded clones get a size class; other rows say once, few or many, or leave the size out.

clone size: -; J gene: TRBJ1-1; V gene: TRBV27; D gene: -; CDR3 protein: CASSTPTGLEAFF; CDR3 DNA: TGTGCCAGCAGTACCCCAACAGGGTTAGAGGCTTTCTTT
clone size: -; J gene: TRBJ2-7; V gene: TRBV4-2; D gene: TRBD2; CDR3 protein: CASSLQAGDDEQYF; CDR3 DNA: TGTGCCAGCAGCCTCCAAGCGGGGGACGACGAGCAGTACTTC
clone size: -; J gene: TRBJ2-1; V gene: TRBV27; D gene: TRBD2; CDR3 protein: CASSLRYGLAIHEQFF; CDR3 DNA: TGTGCCAGCAGTTTACGTTACGGACTAGCTATTCATGAGCAGTTCTTC
clone size: -; J gene: TRBJ1-1; V gene: TRBV19; D gene: -; CDR3 protein: CASISPLGRGNTEAFF; CDR3 DNA: TGTGCCAGTATCTCCCCTTTGGGGCGGGGGAACACTGAAGCTTTCTTT
clone size: -; J gene: TRBJ1-1; V gene: TRBV18; D gene: -; CDR3 protein: CASSPPSIWTEAFF; CDR3 DNA: TGTGCCAGCTCACCACCAAGTATATGGACTGAAGCTTTCTTT
clone size: -; J gene: TRBJ2-5; V gene: TRBV20-1; D gene: -; CDR3 protein: CSVVGDGTQYF; CDR3 DNA: TGCAGTGTCGTAGGGGACGGGACCCAGTACTTC
clone size: -; J gene: TRBJ2-3; V gene: TRBV19; D gene: TRBD2; CDR3 protein: CASSIDPSGGAGATDTQYF; CDR3 DNA: TGTGCCAGTAGTATAGATCCTAGCGGGGGGGCCGGAGCCACAGATACGCAGTATTTT
clone size: -; J gene: TRBJ2-7; V gene: TRBV7-9; D gene: -; CDR3 protein: CASSLGTGSEQYF; CDR3 DNA: TGTGCCAGCAGCTTAGGTACAGGATCCGAGCAGTACTTC
clone size: -; J gene: TRBJ2-1; V gene: TRBV4-3; D gene: TRBD2; CDR3 protein: CASSHQDAGGRGEQFF; CDR3 DNA: TGCGCCAGCAGCCACCAGGACGCGGGAGGGCGGGGTGAGCAGTTCTTC
clone size: -; J gene: TRBJ1-5; V gene: TRBV18; D gene: -; CDR3 protein: CASSPPSRTVNQPQHF; CDR3 DNA: TGTGCCAGCTCACCACCGTCGAGGACTGTCAATCAGCCCCAGCATTTT
clone size: -; J gene: TRBJ1-4; V gene: TRBV30; D gene: TRBD1; CDR3 protein: CAWRDRGTEKLFF; CDR3 DNA: TGTGCCTGGAGGGACAGGGGAACTGAAAAACTGTTTTTT
clone size: few; J gene: TRBJ1-2; V gene: TRBV19; D gene: TRBD1; CDR3 protein: CASSLDRDYGYTF; CDR3 DNA: TGTGCCAGTAGTCTGGACAGGGACTATGGCTACACCTTC
clone size: -; J gene: TRBJ1-2; V gene: TRBV6-5; D gene: -; CDR3 protein: CASSYRGGGYTF; CDR3 DNA: TGTGCCAGCAGTTACAGGGGAGGCGGCTACACCTTC
clone size: -; J gene: TRBJ2-3; V gene: TRBV7-2; D gene: -; CDR3 protein: CASSFIRVDTQYF; CDR3 DNA: TGTGCCAGCAGCTTCATCAGGGTGGATACGCAGTATTTT
clone size: -; J gene: TRBJ1-1; V gene: TRBV5-1; D gene: -; CDR3 protein: CASSMGPGSPEAFF; CDR3 DNA: TGCGCCAGCAGCATGGGACCGGGGAGCCCGGAAGCTTTCTTT
clone size: -; J gene: TRBJ2-7; V gene: TRBV4-2; D gene: -; CDR3 protein: CASRARTDTVYEQYF; CDR3 DNA: TGTGCCAGCAGGGCCCGTACAGACACAGTCTACGAGCAGTACTTC
clone size: -; J gene: TRBJ1-2; V gene: TRBV7-9; D gene: -; CDR3 protein: CASSLIPGQTPLGHGGYTF; CDR3 DNA: TGTGCCAGCAGCTTAATCCCAGGCCAAACTCCCCTGGGACATGGTGGCTACACCTTC
clone size: -; J gene: TRBJ2-7; V gene: TRBV10-3; D gene: -; CDR3 protein: CAIRGGGSDEQYF; CDR3 DNA: TGTGCCATCAGGGGGGGCGGGAGTGACGAGCAGTACTTC
clone size: -; J gene: TRBJ2-2; V gene: TRBV7-9; D gene: -; CDR3 protein: CASSLAGTSPGELFF; CDR3 DNA: TGTGCCAGCAGCTTAGCTGGAACTAGCCCCGGGGAGCTGTTTTTT
clone size: -; J gene: TRBJ2-5; V gene: TRBV6-1; D gene: TRBD1; CDR3 protein: CASSVTGDMAGTQYF; CDR3 DNA: TGTGCCAGCAGTGTGACAGGGGACATGGCCGGGACCCAGTACTTC
clone size: -; J gene: TRBJ2-1; V gene: TRBV10-3; D gene: TRBD2; CDR3 protein: CAITDLGRGGGEQFF; CDR3 DNA: TGTGCCATCACCGACCTCGGACGCGGCGGGGGGGAGCAGTTCTTC
clone size: -; J gene: TRBJ2-4; V gene: TRBV7-9; D gene: -; CDR3 protein: CASSRLRDSQSKNIQYF; CDR3 DNA: TGTGCCAGCAGCAGACTCCGGGACTCACAGTCCAAAAACATTCAGTACTTC
clone size: -; J gene: TRBJ1-5; V gene: TRBV7-3; D gene: -; CDR3 protein: CASSQSPGEPQHF; CDR3 DNA: TGTGCCAGCAGCCAGTCCCCGGGGGAGCCCCAGCATTTT
clone size: -; J gene: TRBJ2-1; V gene: TRBV7-3; D gene: -; CDR3 protein: CASSLRESRSGNEQFF; CDR3 DNA: TGTGCCAGCAGCTTGCGTGAGTCCCGTTCGGGCAATGAGCAGTTCTTC
clone size: -; J gene: TRBJ2-5; V gene: TRBV30; D gene: -; CDR3 protein: CAWSVIISTDSQETQYF; CDR3 DNA: TGTGCCTGGAGTGTAATTATCTCGACGGATTCCCAAGAGACCCAGTACTTC
clone size: -; J gene: TRBJ1-2; V gene: TRBV5-1; D gene: TRBD1; CDR3 protein: CASSLAPGTGYGYTF; CDR3 DNA: TGCGCCAGCAGCTTGGCCCCCGGGACAGGGTATGGCTACACCTTC
clone size: -; J gene: TRBJ1-2; V gene: TRBV6-5; D gene: TRBD1; CDR3 protein: CASSQYYQGAGGYTF; CDR3 DNA: TGTGCCAGCAGTCAATATTACCAGGGGGCCGGCGGCTACACCTTC
clone size: -; J gene: TRBJ1-4; V gene: TRBV6-1; D gene: TRBD1; CDR3 protein: CASRLTGANEKLFF; CDR3 DNA: TGTGCCAGCAGGCTGACAGGGGCTAATGAAAAACTGTTTTTT
clone size: -; J gene: TRBJ2-2; V gene: TRBV5-6; D gene: -; CDR3 protein: CASSLFDAANTGELFF; CDR3 DNA: TGTGCCAGCAGCTTATTCGACGCCGCGAACACCGGGGAGCTGTTTTTT
clone size: -; J gene: TRBJ2-3; V gene: TRBV19; D gene: TRBD1; CDR3 protein: CASSADRGGSSTDTQYF; CDR3 DNA: TGTGCCAGTAGTGCGGACAGGGGCGGATCTAGCACAGATACGCAGTATTTT
clone size: -; J gene: TRBJ1-1; V gene: TRBV6-1; D gene: TRBD1; CDR3 protein: CASSDGWTGGNTEAFF; CDR3 DNA: TGTGCCAGCAGTGATGGCTGGACAGGGGGCAACACTGAAGCTTTCTTT
clone size: many; J gene: TRBJ2-7; V gene: TRBV6-6; D gene: -; CDR3 protein: CASSYSSTNEQYF; CDR3 DNA: TGTGCCAGCAGTTACTCGTCGACGAACGAGCAGTACTTC
clone size: -; J gene: TRBJ2-2; V gene: TRBV13; D gene: TRBD2; CDR3 protein: CASSSSGRAPGELFF; CDR3 DNA: TGTGCCAGCAGTAGTAGCGGGAGGGCCCCCGGGGAGCTGTTTTTT
clone size: many; J gene: TRBJ1-5; V gene: TRBV7-2; D gene: -; CDR3 protein: CASSLYRDGNQPQHF; CDR3 DNA: TGTGCCAGCAGCTTATACCGGGACGGCAATCAGCCCCAGCATTTT
clone size: -; J gene: TRBJ2-1; V gene: TRBV5-1; D gene: TRBD2; CDR3 protein: CASKGITGTTSYNEQFF; CDR3 DNA: TGCGCCAGTAAAGGGATAACCGGGACTACCAGCTACAATGAGCAGTTCTTC
clone size: -; J gene: TRBJ1-5; V gene: TRBV19; D gene: -; CDR3 protein: CASSMVSPQPQHF; CDR3 DNA: TGTGCCAGTAGTATGGTCTCGCCTCAGCCCCAGCATTTT
clone size: -; J gene: TRBJ1-1; V gene: TRBV7-8; D gene: -; CDR3 protein: CASSLQYRETEAFF; CDR3 DNA: TGTGCCAGCAGCTTACAGTACAGGGAGACTGAAGCTTTCTTT
clone size: once; J gene: TRBJ2-3; V gene: TRBV7-9; D gene: -; CDR3 protein: CASSPATDTQYF; CDR3 DNA: TGTGCCAGCAGCCCCGCCACAGATACGCAGTATTTT
clone size: -; J gene: TRBJ2-7; V gene: TRBV6-5; D gene: -; CDR3 protein: CASSYSLAGHAWEQYF; CDR3 DNA: TGTGCCAGCAGTTACTCATTAGCAGGGCATGCTTGGGAGCAGTACTTC
clone size: -; J gene: TRBJ1-5; V gene: TRBV6-1; D gene: TRBD1; CDR3 protein: CASLLGGASDQPQHF; CDR3 DNA: TGTGCCAGCCTCCTAGGGGGCGCGTCAGATCAGCCCCAGCATTTT
clone size: -; J gene: TRBJ2-5; V gene: TRBV5-1; D gene: -; CDR3 protein: CASSLGTGETQYF; CDR3 DNA: TGCGCCAGCAGCTTAGGGACCGGGGAGACCCAGTACTTC
clone size: -; J gene: TRBJ1-1; V gene: TRBV5-1; D gene: -; CDR3 protein: CASSFEGSPEAFF; CDR3 DNA: TGCGCCAGCAGCTTCGAGGGATCGCCTGAAGCTTTCTTT
clone size: -; J gene: TRBJ1-3; V gene: TRBV19; D gene: -; CDR3 protein: CASSSRGNSGNTIYF; CDR3 DNA: TGTGCCAGTAGTTCAAGGGGGAACTCTGGAAACACCATATATTTT
clone size: -; J gene: TRBJ1-1; V gene: TRBV5-5; D gene: -; CDR3 protein: CASSLAQGYGTEAFF; CDR3 DNA: TGTGCCAGCAGCTTGGCCCAGGGCTATGGGACTGAAGCTTTCTTT
clone size: -; J gene: TRBJ1-1; V gene: TRBV6-5; D gene: -; CDR3 protein: CASMGQRNTEAFF; CDR3 DNA: TGTGCCAGTATGGGACAAAGAAACACTGAAGCTTTCTTT
clone size: -; J gene: TRBJ1-1; V gene: TRBV29-1; D gene: TRBD1; CDR3 protein: CSVRQGRMSTEAFF; CDR3 DNA: TGCAGCGTAAGACAGGGTCGGATGAGCACTGAAGCTTTCTTT